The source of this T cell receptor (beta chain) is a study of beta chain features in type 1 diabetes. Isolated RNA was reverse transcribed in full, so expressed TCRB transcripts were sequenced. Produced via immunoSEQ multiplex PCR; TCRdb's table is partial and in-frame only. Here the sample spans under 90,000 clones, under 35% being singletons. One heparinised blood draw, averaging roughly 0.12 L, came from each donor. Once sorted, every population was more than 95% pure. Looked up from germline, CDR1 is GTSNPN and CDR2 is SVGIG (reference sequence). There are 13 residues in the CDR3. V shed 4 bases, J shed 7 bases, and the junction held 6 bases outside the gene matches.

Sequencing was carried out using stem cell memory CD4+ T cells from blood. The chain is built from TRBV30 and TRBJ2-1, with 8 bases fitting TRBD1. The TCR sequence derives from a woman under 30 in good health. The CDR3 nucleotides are TGTGCCTGGAAATTCCAGGGGGCGAATGAGCAGTTCTTC. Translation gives CAWKFQGANEQFF.